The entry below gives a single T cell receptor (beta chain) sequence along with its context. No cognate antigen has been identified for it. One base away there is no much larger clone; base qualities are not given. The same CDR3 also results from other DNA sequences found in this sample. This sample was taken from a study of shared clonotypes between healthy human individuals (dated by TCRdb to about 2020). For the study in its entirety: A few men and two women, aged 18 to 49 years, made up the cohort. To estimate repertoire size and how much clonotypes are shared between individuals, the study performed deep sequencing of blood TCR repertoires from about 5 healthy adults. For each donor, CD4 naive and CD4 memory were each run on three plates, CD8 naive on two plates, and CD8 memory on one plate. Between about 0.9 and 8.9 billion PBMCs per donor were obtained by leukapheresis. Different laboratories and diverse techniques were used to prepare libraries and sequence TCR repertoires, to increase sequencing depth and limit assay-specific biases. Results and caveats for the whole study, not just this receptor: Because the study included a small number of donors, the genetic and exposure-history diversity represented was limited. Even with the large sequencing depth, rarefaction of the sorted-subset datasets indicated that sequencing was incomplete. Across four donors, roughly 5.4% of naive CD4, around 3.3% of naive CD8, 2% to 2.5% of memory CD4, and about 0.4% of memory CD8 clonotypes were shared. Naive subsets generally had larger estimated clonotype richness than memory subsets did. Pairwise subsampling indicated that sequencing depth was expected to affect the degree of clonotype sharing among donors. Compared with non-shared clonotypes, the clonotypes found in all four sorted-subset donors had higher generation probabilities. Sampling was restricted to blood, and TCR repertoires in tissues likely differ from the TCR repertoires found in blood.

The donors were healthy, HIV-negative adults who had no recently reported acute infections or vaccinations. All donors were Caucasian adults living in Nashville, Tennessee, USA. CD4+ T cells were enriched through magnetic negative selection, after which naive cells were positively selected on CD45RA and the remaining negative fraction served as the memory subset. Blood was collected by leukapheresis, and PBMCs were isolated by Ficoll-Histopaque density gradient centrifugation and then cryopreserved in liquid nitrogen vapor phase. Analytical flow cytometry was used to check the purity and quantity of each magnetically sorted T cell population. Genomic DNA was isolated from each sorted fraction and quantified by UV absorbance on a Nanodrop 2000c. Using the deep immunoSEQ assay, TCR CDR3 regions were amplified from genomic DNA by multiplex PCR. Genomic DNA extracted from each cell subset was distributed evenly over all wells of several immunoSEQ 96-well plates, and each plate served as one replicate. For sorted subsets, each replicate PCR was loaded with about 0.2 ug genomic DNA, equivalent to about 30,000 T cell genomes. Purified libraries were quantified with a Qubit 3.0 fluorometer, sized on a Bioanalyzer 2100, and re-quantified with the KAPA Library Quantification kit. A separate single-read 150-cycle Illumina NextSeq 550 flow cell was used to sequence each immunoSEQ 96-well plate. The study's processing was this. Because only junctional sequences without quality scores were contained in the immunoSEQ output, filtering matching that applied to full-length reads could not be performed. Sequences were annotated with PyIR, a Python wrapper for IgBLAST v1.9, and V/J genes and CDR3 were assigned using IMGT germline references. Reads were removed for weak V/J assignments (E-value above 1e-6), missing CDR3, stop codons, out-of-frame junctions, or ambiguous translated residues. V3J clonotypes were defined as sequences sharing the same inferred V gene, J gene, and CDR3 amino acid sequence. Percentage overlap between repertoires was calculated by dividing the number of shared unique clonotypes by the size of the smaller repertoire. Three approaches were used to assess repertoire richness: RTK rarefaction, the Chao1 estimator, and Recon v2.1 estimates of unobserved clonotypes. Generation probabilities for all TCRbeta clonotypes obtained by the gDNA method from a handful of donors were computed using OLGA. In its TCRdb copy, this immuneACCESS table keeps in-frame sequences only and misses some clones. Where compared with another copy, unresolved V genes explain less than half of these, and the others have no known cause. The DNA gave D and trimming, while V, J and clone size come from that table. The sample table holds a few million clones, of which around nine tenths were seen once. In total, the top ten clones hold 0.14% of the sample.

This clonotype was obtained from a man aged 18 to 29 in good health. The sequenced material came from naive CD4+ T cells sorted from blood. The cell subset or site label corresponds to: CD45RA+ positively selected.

The CDR3 region reads CASSYPGSYEQYF. Here is the DNA: TGTGCCAGCAGTTACCCGGGATCCTACGAGCAGTACTTC. Rearrangement joined TRBV6-5 to TRBJ2-7, and perhaps TRBD2 as D gene, on 5 matching bases. The CDR3 goes from the cysteine to the phenylalanine over 13 residues. Kept here is only the CDR3 DNA, which spans 39 bases and is read in frame from base 1. V is pared back by 2 bases and J by 1 base, with 6 bases lying between the germline termini. Taken from the germline V gene, the CDR1 and CDR2 loops are MNHEY and SVGAGI.